Presented here are 27 T cell receptor beta chains from one specimen sequenced in a study of control samples from healthy donors and cancer patients. Profiled with immunoSEQ multiplex PCR; TCRdb holds only in-frame clones, not every one. There are approximately 40,000 clones in the sample; around four fifths occur only once, and roughly 21% lies in the top ten. The sample consisted of PBMCs. The receptor set was obtained from a woman aged 55-70 years with lung cancer.

This CDR3 is CASSIERGSRAGTDTQYF. The DNA for the CDR3 is TGTGCCAGTAGTATCGAGCGCGGGAGTCGAGCTGGCACAGATACGCAGTATTTT. The rearrangement links TRBV19 to TRBJ2-3, with TRBD2 matching over 7 bases. Germline CDR1 and CDR2: LNHDA and SQIVND (reference sequence). J was trimmed by 1 base and V by 3 bases; bases with no gene match: 13. CDR3 length: 18 residues.

The V call is TRBV7-8, the J call TRBJ2-7, with a tentative D call TRBD2 (6 bases). The germline V and J ends were trimmed by 5 bases and 0 bases, with 14 bases remaining between them. Germline V gene sequence: CDR1 SGHVS, CDR2 FQNEAQ. The CDR3 is 15 residues long. The DNA of the CDR3 is TGTGCCAGCAGCAGAGGAGGGACTTACTCCTACGAGCAGTACTTC. Residues: CASSRGGTYSYEQYF.

The chain joins TRBV7-3 to TRBJ1-2, with D perhaps TRBD1 (5 bases). CDR3 length equals 13 residues. V lost 5 bases and J 2 bases, leaving 9 bases between the germline ends. CDR1 and CDR2 from the germline V gene are SGHTA and FQGTGA. CDR3 region: CASSPRGNYGYTF. CDR3 in DNA: TGTGCCAGCAGCCCGCGGGGGAACTATGGCTACACCTTC.

The V call is TRBV5-4, the J call TRBJ2-7, with D perhaps matching TRBD1 (6 bases). The CDR3 runs to 14 residues. The V gene lost 3 bases and the J gene lost 2 bases, with 12 bases spanning the gap. Germline CDR1 reads SGHNT; CDR2 reads YYREEE (reference sequence). CDR3: CASSSTGITYEQYF. The CDR3 coding sequence is TGTGCCAGCAGCTCAACAGGGATTACCTACGAGCAGTACTTC.

This clone was recorded once. The chain couples TRBV6-2 or TRBV6-3 to TRBJ2-5; D tentatively reads TRBD1 or TRBD2 (6 bases each). V lost 3 bases, J lost 0 bases, and 20 bases lay in between. The CDR3 extends over 18 amino acids. Germline-derived CDR1 and CDR2 are MNHEY and SVGEGT. The CDR3 is CASSYYPRGTPYQETQYF. Here the CDR3 DNA reads TGTGCCAGCAGTTATTACCCCCGCGGGACACCGTACCAAGAGACCCAGTACTTC.

J is TRBJ2-5 and V is TRBV9, with 10 bases matching TRBD2. Per germline, CDR1 SGDLS and CDR2 YYNGEE. Trimming took 0 bases from V and 5 from J; bases not matched to a gene: 7. The CDR3 is 16 amino acids. CDR3 sequence reads: CASSVAPSGRGETQYF. In DNA, the CDR3 is TGTGCCAGCAGCGTAGCACCTAGCGGGAGAGGCGAGACCCAGTACTTC.

This clone is a singleton in its sample. J is TRBJ2-1 and V is TRBV14; 7 bases are a match to TRBD1. The CDR3 runs 16 residues. Trimming at V came to 3 bases and at J to 7 bases, leaving 12 bases not matched to a gene. In germline, CDR1 is SGHDN, CDR2 FVKESK. In DNA form, the CDR3 reads TGTGCCAGCAGCCACCGACAGGGCGCCTTTGGAAATGAGCAGTTCTTC. The encoded protein is CASSHRQGAFGNEQFF.

For the CDR3, the DNA is TGTGCCAGCAGCACCGCCGAGTATCGGGGCAAGTACTTC. Translated, it gives CASSTAEYRGKYF. The chain recombines TRBV12-3 or TRBV12-4 with TRBJ2-7; either TRBD1 or TRBD2 may fit D (5 bases each). The CDR3 sequence is 13 residues long. V was trimmed by 6 bases and J by 11 bases, leaving 20 bases between them.

Comments on this clone: An end of the junction does not agree with germline; a read error may underlie this. V is TRBV14 and J is TRBJ2-1; D gene uncertain. The CDR3 spans 15 residues. From germline, CDR1 is SGHDN and CDR2 FVKESK. The CDR3 DNA sequence: TGTGCCAGCAGCCAAGATCAAGTCGGGTACAATGAGCAGCTCTTC. Protein: CASSQDQVGYNEQLF.

The chain links TRBV6-6 to TRBJ2-2, with 7 bases fitting TRBD1. V was clipped by 0 bases and J by 7 bases; unmatched bases: 2. Germline CDR1 and CDR2: MNHNY and SVGAGI (reference sequence). The CDR3 sequence is 14 residues long. The CDR3 here is CASSYSRGIGELFF. The CDR3 coding sequence is TGTGCCAGCAGTTACTCCAGGGGGATCGGGGAGCTGTTTTTT.

The J gene is TRBJ1-2, the V gene TRBV6-5; TRBD1 is a possible D gene (5 bases). Trimming cost V 7 bases and J 7 bases, with 13 bases left between them. Germline V CDR1 and CDR2: MNHEY, SVGAGI. CDR3 length: 12 residues. The CDR3 reads CASMGRATGYTF. The CDR3 DNA is TGTGCCAGCATGGGCAGGGCGACTGGCTACACCTTC.

The chain employs TRBV6-2 or TRBV6-3 and TRBJ1-4; 8 bases fit TRBD1. With V trimmed by 6 bases and J by 5 bases, 5 bases remained unmatched. CDR3 length: 14 residues. Germline CDR1 and CDR2: MNHEY and SVGEGT. The CDR3 DNA sequence: TGTGCCAGCAGACCTCAGGGGGCGAATGAAAAACTGTTTTTT. Its translation: CASRPQGANEKLFF.

This chain connects TRBV3-1 (or the pseudogene TRBV3-2) to TRBJ1-2; D unclear. The CDR3 spans 14 residues. The germline gives CDR1 LGHDT, CDR2 YNNKEL (reference sequence). Trimming pared 2 bases from V and 4 bases from J, leaving 11 bases between. CDR3 in DNA: TGTGCCAGCAGCCAACACACGGACGGCTATGGCTACACCTTC. Translated, it gives CASSQHTDGYGYTF.

The genes are TRBV7-9 and TRBJ1-6; D is uncertain. Trimming left V 3 bases short and J 8 bases short, with 8 bases between. In germline, CDR1 is SEHNR, CDR2 FQNEAQ (reference sequence). This CDR3 has 13 amino acids. For the CDR3, the DNA is TGTGCCAGCAGCTTGACGCTGGATTCACCCCTCCACTTT. Amino acids: CASSLTLDSPLHF.

The chain carries TRBV7-6 and TRBJ1-1; 8 positions agree with TRBD1. Germline-derived CDR1 and CDR2 are SGHVS and FNYEAQ. This CDR3 contains 16 residues. Unmatched junction bases numbered 6, after V lost 2 bases and J lost 1 base. The CDR3 nucleotides read TGTGCCAGCAGCTTAAATCTAGGACAGGGGAACACTGAAGCTTTCTTT. Amino acid sequence: CASSLNLGQGNTEAFF.

V gene TRBV7-2 combines with J gene TRBJ2-7; maybe TRBD2 (6 bases). V was shortened by 4 bases and J by 6 bases, with 19 bases between the two germline ends. CDR3 length: 15 amino acids. Per the germline V gene, CDR1 is SGHTA and CDR2 is FQGNSA. In DNA form, the CDR3 reads TGTGCCAGCAGCTGGGAGGCCAGGGTGGTTCTCGAGCAGTACTTC. This translates into CASSWEARVVLEQYF.

The V and J genes are TRBV7-2 and TRBJ1-1; D is unresolved. V gave up 1 base and J gave up 5 bases, with 5 bases separating them. Germline V gene lookup returns CDR1 SGHTA and CDR2 FQGNSA. This CDR3 is 12 amino acids long. CDR3 nucleotides: TGTGCCAGCAGCTTAGTTCTGACTGAAGCTTTCTTT. It specifies CASSLVLTEAFF.

The chain is built from TRBV10-3 and TRBJ2-6, with a possible D match to TRBD2 (6 bases). The V and J ends lost 4 bases and 0 bases respectively, with 16 bases between them. The CDR3 covers 18 residues. Germline V lookup: CDR1 ENHRY, CDR2 SYGVKD. CDR3 nucleotides: TGTGCCATCAGTGGTTTGGAGGGTGCGGGCTCTGGGGCCAACGTCCTGACTTTC. This sequence encodes CAISGLEGAGSGANVLTF.

The chain joins TRBV5-4 to TRBJ1-1; D is uncertain. Germline CDR1 is SGHNT and CDR2 is YYREEE (reference sequence). Trimming took 7 bases from V and 1 from J, leaving 11 bases between them. This CDR3 spans 13 amino acids. The CDR3 sequence: CASSKTWNTEAFF. In DNA, the CDR3 is TGTGCCAGCTCAAAGACCTGGAACACTGAAGCTTTCTTT. The whole variable domain, filled in from reference TRBV5-4 and TRBJ1-1, reads ETGVTQSPTHLIKTRGQQVTLRCSSQSGHNTVSWYQQALGQGPQFIFQYYREEENGRGNFPPRFSGLQFPNYSSELNVNALELDDSALYLCASSKTWNTEAFFGQGTRLTVV.

The chain recombines TRBV2 with TRBJ1-4; D ambiguous. The CDR3 totals 16 residues. V was clipped by 11 bases and J by 3 bases, with 22 bases between them. Germline V gene data show CDR1 as SNHLY and CDR2 as FYNNEI. The CDR3 protein is CASRHPHHSANEKLFF. As DNA, the CDR3 is TGTGCCTCCCGACACCCACACCACTCGGCTAATGAAAAACTGTTTTTT.

The gene calls are TRBV7-8 and TRBJ2-1; 7 bases line up with TRBD2. The ends lost 3 bases at V and 4 bases at J; junction bases unmatched: 3. The germline V gene has CDR1 SGHVS and CDR2 FQNEAQ. The length of the CDR3 is 14 residues. CDR3 bases: TGTGCCAGCAGCTTGGCGGGGGAATACAATGAGCAGTTCTTC. As protein: CASSLAGEYNEQFF.

The genes are TRBV20-1 and TRBJ2-1, with 8 bases matching TRBD2. The CDR3 sequence is 15 residues long. The V segment lost 4 bases and the J segment 9 bases; nucleotides outside the gene matches: 14. The germline V gene has CDR1 DFQATT and CDR2 SNEGSKA (reference sequence). CDR3 DNA sequence: TGCAGTGCTATTGAGGCGAGTAGCGGGAATAGTGAGCAGTTCTTC. Translated, it gives CSAIEASSGNSEQFF.

V usage is TRBV7-2 and J usage is TRBJ1-5; perhaps TRBD1 as D (5 bases). Germline values: CDR1 SGHTA, CDR2 FQGNSA. The CDR3 sequence is 15 residues long. The V gene lost 1 base and the J gene lost 4 bases, with 11 bases spanning the gap. In DNA, the CDR3 is TGTGCCAGCAGCTTAGTGGCAGGGCCGAATCAGCCCCAGCATTTT. Protein: CASSLVAGPNQPQHF.

The chain joins TRBV11-2 to TRBJ2-2, with D uncertain. Per germline, CDR1 SGHAT and CDR2 FQNNGV. Trimming took off 2 bases at V and 2 bases at J, with 12 bases between the two ends. The CDR3 is 16 amino acids. The CDR3 loop is CASSLRLGGNTGELFF. Written as DNA, the CDR3 is TGTGCCAGCAGCTTAAGATTAGGCGGAAACACCGGGGAGCTGTTTTTT.

The chain is built from TRBV10-3 and TRBJ1-2; D remains unclear. The CDR3 covers 12 residues. Germline V lookup: CDR1 ENHRY, CDR2 SYGVKD. V shed 4 bases and J shed 4 bases, with 7 bases lying between them. CDR3 DNA sequence: TGTGCCATCAGTGTACAGAGCTATGGCTACACCTTC. Amino acids: CAISVQSYGYTF.

V is TRBV10-3 and J is TRBJ1-1; D gene uncertain. This CDR3 has 11 amino acids. Trimming stripped 8 bases from V and 1 base from J, with 5 bases between. Looked up from germline, CDR1 is ENHRY and CDR2 is SYGVKD. In DNA, the CDR3 is TGTGCCATCGGAAGGAACACTGAAGCTTTCTTT. Translating gives CAIGRNTEAFF.

The chain carries TRBV30 and TRBJ2-3; D remains unclear. With 5 bases removed from V and 1 base from J, the gap between germline ends came to 7 bases. This CDR3 has 12 amino acids. The V gene's germline CDR1 is GTSNPN and CDR2 SVGIG (reference sequence). CDR3 bases: TGTGCCTGGTCGCGAGGCACAGATACGCAGTATTTT. Encoded protein: CAWSRGTDTQYF.